The entry below gives a single T cell receptor beta chain sequence along with its context. The antigen remains unidentified. The CDR3 has 15 amino acids. CDR1 and CDR2 from the germline V gene are DFQATT and SNEGSKA (reference sequence). V gave up 6 bases and J gave up 0 bases; unmatched junction bases: 7. This sample stems from a study of blood T cells in healthy people across ages. Turning to the study itself: Capturing about one barcoded beta molecule per two T cells was achieved by template switching.

Alongside a J-beta primer mix, a sample-barcoded 5' primer served in a second PCR lasting about 7 to 11 cycles. TCRdb used MiXCR to reprocess the 5' RACE reads, holding one entry per CDR3 protein. Seen here are approximately 850,000 distinct CDR3 sequences, roughly 44% observed once, and the top ten hold around 21%. General observations from the study: Both higher diversity and more naive CD4+ cells marked long-lived donors when set against aged donors.

The origin of this receptor is a man between 60 and 75 years old in good health. Sequenced input: blood. The chain employs TRBV20-1 and TRBJ1-4; TRBD1 aligns across 7 bases. CDR3 sequence reads: CSAPLQGSTNEKLFF. Here the CDR3 DNA reads TGCAGTGCCCCCCTACAGGGGTCAACTAATGAAAAACTGTTTTTT.